Listed here is a single T cell receptor (beta chain). Its antigen is still unknown. Constant-region reverse primers amplified full-length variable regions, followed by semi-nested Nested Universal Primer A PCR. MiXCR, applied by TCRdb to the 5' RACE reads, yields one record per CDR3 protein. The top ten hold 3% to 4% of the sample, which has around 55,000 distinct CDR3 sequences, around 20% seen once. Whole-study results and caveats: The TCR gene usage of tumor memory CD4+ T cells clustered together with blood and lymph node memory CD4+ cells and with lymph node naive CD4+ cells.

Tregs were sorted as CD4+CD25+CD127-/low cells. The source material was tumor-infiltrating Tregs sorted from the breast tumor. The clonotype comes from a female donor with breast cancer.

CDR3 protein: CASSSGQGGQETQYF. Written as DNA, the CDR3 is TGCGCCAGCAGCTCTGGACAAGGGGGTCAAGAGACCCAGTACTTC. V and J are TRBV5-1 and TRBJ2-5; the D gene is possibly TRBD1 (6 bases). The germline CDR1 and CDR2 sequences are SGHRS and YFSETQ. CDR3 length: 15 amino acids. Trimming cost V 3 bases and J 2 bases, with 14 bases left between them.